One TCR beta chain is described in this entry. The sample belongs to a study of T cells after yellow fever vaccination. V was clipped by 0 bases and J by 4 bases, with 9 bases between them. The CDR3 contains 15 residues. Germline assignment: CDR1 LGHNA and CDR2 YSLEER. TCRdb independently ran MiXCR on the 5' RACE reads; one entry per CDR3 protein. In the table there are 200,000 to 250,000 distinct CDR3 sequences, 3% to 4% of which are singletons. V and J are TRBV4-3 and TRBJ2-2; D gene uncertain. The TCR originated in a man aged 18 to 30 who received the YFV17D yellow fever vaccine. The material sequenced was CD4+ T cells sorted from PBMCs, taken 10 days after the yellow fever booster vaccination. In DNA, the CDR3 is TGCGCCAGCAGCCAAGAACCTCAATCCACCGGGGAGCTGTTTTTT. It encodes CASSQEPQSTGELFF.